The text below deals with one T cell receptor beta chain. The antigen is undetermined. TCRdb keeps only in-frame clones here, not all; method: immunoSEQ multiplex PCR. The sample holds roughly 770,000 clones, around 96% seen once. This specimen comes from a study of shared clonotypes between healthy human individuals. Across the study: Three plates were used per donor for CD4 naive, three for CD4 memory, two for CD8 naive and one for CD8 memory. Study results and caveats: A handful of donors had roughly 5% of their naive CD4 clonotypes in common.

CDR1 and CDR2 (germline): SGHKS, YYEKEE (reference sequence). This CDR3 is 15 amino acids long. The ends were cut back, 3 bases at V and 5 bases at J, with 15 bases in the middle. Only CD45RO-negative cells positively selected for CCR7 counted as naive CD8 cells, so terminally differentiated effector memory CD45RA+ cells were excluded. There were no recent acute infections or vaccinations among the donors, who were healthy HIV-negative adults. This TCR derives from a man aged 25-45 years in good health. This chain joins TRBV5-5 and TRBJ2-1; TRBD1 might be the D (5 bases). The material sequenced was naive CD8+ T cells sorted from blood. CDR3 in amino acids: CASSSDSFRDNEQFF. CDR3 nucleotides: TGTGCCAGCAGCTCTGACTCGTTCAGGGACAATGAGCAGTTCTTC.